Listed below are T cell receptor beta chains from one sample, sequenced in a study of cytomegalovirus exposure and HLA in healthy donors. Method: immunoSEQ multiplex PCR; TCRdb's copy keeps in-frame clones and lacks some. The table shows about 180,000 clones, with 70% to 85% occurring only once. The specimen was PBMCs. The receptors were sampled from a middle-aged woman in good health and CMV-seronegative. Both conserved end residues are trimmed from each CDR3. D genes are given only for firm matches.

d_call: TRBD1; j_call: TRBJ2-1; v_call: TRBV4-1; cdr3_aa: ASSQDPGTGDNEQF
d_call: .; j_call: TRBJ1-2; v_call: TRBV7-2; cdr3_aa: ASRSGFYGYT
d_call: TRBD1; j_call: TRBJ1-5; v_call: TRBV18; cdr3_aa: ASSLDRDSNQPQH
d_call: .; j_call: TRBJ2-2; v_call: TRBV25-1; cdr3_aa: ASGEYSRDLDNTGELF
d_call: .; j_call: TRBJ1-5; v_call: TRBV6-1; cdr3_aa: ASRGGSNQPQH
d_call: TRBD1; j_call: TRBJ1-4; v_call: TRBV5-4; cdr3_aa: ASSLRRGPEKLF
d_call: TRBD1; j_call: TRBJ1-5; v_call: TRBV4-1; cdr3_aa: ASSQGRTGHQPQH
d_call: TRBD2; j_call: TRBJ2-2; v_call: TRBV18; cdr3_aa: ASSIAGNTGELF
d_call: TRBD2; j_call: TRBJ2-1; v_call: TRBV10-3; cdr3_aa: AHSEAGGPNEQF
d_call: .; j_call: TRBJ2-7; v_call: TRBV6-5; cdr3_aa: ASSYTGDEQY
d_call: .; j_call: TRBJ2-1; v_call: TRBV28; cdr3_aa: ASSLSSGYNEQF
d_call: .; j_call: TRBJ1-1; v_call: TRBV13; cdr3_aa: ASSLGPLNTEAF
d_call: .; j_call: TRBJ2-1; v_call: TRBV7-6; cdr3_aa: ASSLVSSSGSMQF
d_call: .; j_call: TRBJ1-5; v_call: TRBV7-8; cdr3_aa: ASSLDPRGQSLNQPQH
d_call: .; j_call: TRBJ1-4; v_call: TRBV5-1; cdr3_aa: ASSLFPGETEKLF
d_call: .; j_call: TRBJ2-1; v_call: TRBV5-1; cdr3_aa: ASSLDEGGAYNEQF
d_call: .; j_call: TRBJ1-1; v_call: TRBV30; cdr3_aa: AWSRTGLTEAF